This is a list of T cell receptor beta chains from one sample in a study of shared clonotypes between healthy human individuals. Here immunoSEQ multiplex PCR was the method, and the copy in TCRdb shows in-frame clones only, minus some. Of about 2 million clones listed, approximately 94% are singletons. The material sequenced was naive CD8+ T cells sorted from blood. The receptors here all came from a man between 18 and 29 years old in good health. Both conserved end residues are part of each CDR3. D genes are given only for firm matches. Size is omitted from some rows. Given values are once, few, many or a class for expanded clones.

V: TRBV6-1; J: TRBJ2-3; length: 12; D: .; size: .; DNA: TGTGCCAGCAGTGAAGCTCCAGATACGCAGTATTTT; CDR3: CASSEAPDTQYF
V: TRBV7-9; J: TRBJ2-1; length: 16; D: .; size: .; DNA: TGTGCCAGCAGCTTATCCGGGCTAAAGGCGTACAATGAGCAGTTCTTC; CDR3: CASSLSGLKAYNEQFF
V: TRBV7-9; J: TRBJ2-5; length: 15; D: .; size: .; DNA: TGTGCCAGCAGCTCGGGCTTCGGGGGCCAAGAGACCCAGTACTTC; CDR3: CASSSGFGGQETQYF
V: TRBV6-4; J: TRBJ2-3; length: 16; D: TRBD2; size: .; DNA: TGTGCCAGCAGTGACTCGACTAGCGGGGGCACAGATACGCAGTATTTT; CDR3: CASSDSTSGGTDTQYF
V: TRBV11-2; J: TRBJ2-3; length: 14; D: TRBD2; size: .; DNA: TGTGCCAGCAGCCTCTGGACTAGTCCAGATACGCAGTATTTT; CDR3: CASSLWTSPDTQYF
V: TRBV13; J: TRBJ2-5; length: 16; D: .; size: .; DNA: TGTGCCAGCAGCTTAGAAGGGACTCAGATCCAAGAGACCCAGTACTTC; CDR3: CASSLEGTQIQETQYF
V: TRBV6-6; J: TRBJ2-7; length: 13; D: .; size: .; DNA: TGTGCCAGCAGTTACAGCCGGGACTACGAGCAGTACTTC; CDR3: CASSYSRDYEQYF
V: TRBV7-9; J: TRBJ2-1; length: 13; D: .; size: .; DNA: TGTGCCAGCAGCCCGCCCGGGGGCAATGAGCAGTTCTTC; CDR3: CASSPPGGNEQFF
V: TRBV4-1; J: TRBJ2-1; length: 15; D: .; size: .; DNA: TGCGCCAGCAGCCGATTAGCCCTTTCCTACAATGAGCAGTTCTTC; CDR3: CASSRLALSYNEQFF
V: TRBV11-2; J: TRBJ1-1; length: 16; D: .; size: .; DNA: TGTGCCAGCAGCTTATTTAGGGGGATAAGCGGGGAAGAAGCTTTCTTT; CDR3: CASSLFRGISGEEAFF
V: TRBV15; J: TRBJ1-1; length: 15; D: .; size: .; DNA: TGTGCCACCAGCAGAGGAGGCCTACTGAACACTGAAGCTTTCTTT; CDR3: CATSRGGLLNTEAFF
V: TRBV9; J: TRBJ1-5; length: 15; D: TRBD1; size: .; DNA: TGTGCCAGCAGCGTAGGTCAGGGGGGGGATCAGCCCCAGCATTTT; CDR3: CASSVGQGGDQPQHF
V: TRBV10-3; J: TRBJ2-3; length: 15; D: TRBD2; size: .; DNA: TGTGCCATCAGAACTAGCGGGGGGGCGAAAGATACGCAGTATTTT; CDR3: CAIRTSGGAKDTQYF
V: TRBV6-1; J: TRBJ2-2; length: 16; D: TRBD1; size: once; DNA: TGTGCCAGCAGTGAATTCGGACAGGGTGTCACCGGGGAGCTGTTTTTT; CDR3: CASSEFGQGVTGELFF
V: TRBV14; J: TRBJ1-6; length: 17; D: .; size: .; DNA: TGTGCCAGCAGCCAAGGCCTGAAGGACATATCCGCCTCACCCCTCCACTTT; CDR3: CASSQGLKDISASPLHF
V: TRBV21-1; J: TRBJ1-3; length: 14; D: .; size: once; DNA: TGTGCCAGCAGCAAAGAGAAGGAAAGAAACACCATATATTTT; CDR3: CASSKEKERNTIYF
V: TRBV30; J: TRBJ1-1; length: 14; D: .; size: .; DNA: TGTGCCTGGAGTGATGTGGCGGTGAACACTGAAGCTTTCTTT; CDR3: CAWSDVAVNTEAFF
V: TRBV10-2; J: TRBJ2-1; length: 16; D: .; size: .; DNA: TGCGCCAGCAGTGAGTTGGCGTATAGCTCCTACAATGAGCAGTTCTTC; CDR3: CASSELAYSSYNEQFF
V: TRBV10-3; J: TRBJ1-5; length: 14; D: .; size: .; DNA: TGTGCCATCAGTGAGAGGCAGGGTGATCAGCCCCAGCATTTT; CDR3: CAISERQGDQPQHF
V: TRBV10-3; J: TRBJ1-2; length: 11; D: .; size: .; DNA: TGTGCCATCAGTGAGAGGCAGATCTACACCTTC; CDR3: CAISERQIYTF
V: TRBV6-1; J: TRBJ2-1; length: 16; D: TRBD2; size: .; DNA: TGTGCCAGCAGTGAAGCGCCGGGGGGCTCCTACAATGAGCAGTTCTTC; CDR3: CASSEAPGGSYNEQFF
V: TRBV10-3; J: TRBJ2-7; length: 11; D: .; size: few; DNA: TGTGCCATCAGTGAGTCGGGGGAGCAGTACTTC; CDR3: CAISESGEQYF
V: TRBV10-1; J: TRBJ2-7; length: 15; D: .; size: .; DNA: TGCGCCAGCAGCAGTGACAGGGAGGGACCCTACGAGCAGTACTTC; CDR3: CASSSDREGPYEQYF
V: TRBV7-2; J: TRBJ2-1; length: 15; D: TRBD2; size: .; DNA: TGTGCCAGCAGCCAGGGACTAGCGGGAGCCTATGAGCAGTTCTTC; CDR3: CASSQGLAGAYEQFF
V: TRBV6-1; J: TRBJ2-3; length: 19; D: TRBD1; size: .; DNA: TGTGCCAGCAGTGTTGGGACAGGGGGCGCCCCAGGGAGCACAGATACGCAGTATTTT; CDR3: CASSVGTGGAPGSTDTQYF
V: TRBV9; J: TRBJ2-7; length: 14; D: TRBD1; size: once; DNA: TGTGCCAGCAGCAGCGGGACAGGGGCCTACGAGCAGTACTTC; CDR3: CASSSGTGAYEQYF
V: TRBV28; J: TRBJ1-4; length: 16; D: .; size: .; DNA: TGTGCCAGCAGCCGCCTCACCCAGGGGATAAATGAAAAACTGTTTTTT; CDR3: CASSRLTQGINEKLFF
V: TRBV5-6; J: TRBJ1-6; length: 12; D: .; size: .; DNA: TGTGCCAGCAGCTTTGGTCAGGGCTCCCTCCACTTT; CDR3: CASSFGQGSLHF
V: TRBV5-6; J: TRBJ2-7; length: 14; D: .; size: .; DNA: TGTGCCAGCAGCTTGGTGCGTCAGACCTACGAGCAGTACTTC; CDR3: CASSLVRQTYEQYF
V: TRBV30; J: TRBJ1-5; length: 13; D: .; size: .; DNA: TGTGCCTGGACGACCCAGGACAATCAGCCCCAGCATTTT; CDR3: CAWTTQDNQPQHF
V: TRBV7-9; J: TRBJ1-6; length: 15; D: .; size: few; DNA: TGTGCCAGCAGCTCCACTCGGACAGCCGGTTCACCCCTCCACTTT; CDR3: CASSSTRTAGSPLHF
V: TRBV6-5; J: TRBJ2-2; length: 15; D: .; size: .; DNA: TGTGCCAGCAGTTACTTCGGGGGGAACACCGGGGAGCTGTTTTTT; CDR3: CASSYFGGNTGELFF
V: TRBV29-1; J: TRBJ2-7; length: 14; D: TRBD1; size: .; DNA: TGCAGCACCAGCTCTGACAGGGGGCAGGACGAGCAGTACTTC; CDR3: CSTSSDRGQDEQYF
V: TRBV7-6; J: TRBJ2-1; length: 14; D: .; size: .; DNA: TGTGCCAGCAGCCAAGGTGGGGCCGAGAATGAGCAGTTCTTC; CDR3: CASSQGGAENEQFF
V: TRBV7-9; J: TRBJ1-1; length: 13; D: .; size: .; DNA: TGTGCCAGCAGCATAGGCCTCGGGACTGAAGCTTTCTTT; CDR3: CASSIGLGTEAFF
V: TRBV29-1; J: TRBJ1-4; length: 13; D: TRBD1; size: .; DNA: TGCAGCGGCCGTCAGGGGGCATATGAAAAACTGTTTTTT; CDR3: CSGRQGAYEKLFF
V: TRBV25-1; J: TRBJ1-6; length: 17; D: .; size: .; DNA: TGTGCCAGCAGTGAATGGGGGCCGGGGGTAGGAGATTCACCCCTCCACTTT; CDR3: CASSEWGPGVGDSPLHF
V: TRBV4-1; J: TRBJ1-1; length: 13; D: .; size: .; DNA: TGCGCCAGCAGCCAAGGGGAGCTCACTGAAGCTTTCTTT; CDR3: CASSQGELTEAFF
V: TRBV27; J: TRBJ2-1; length: 14; D: TRBD2; size: .; DNA: TGTGCCAGCACCCCGGGGAGGGGAGCTCATGAGCAGTTCTTC; CDR3: CASTPGRGAHEQFF
V: TRBV4-1; J: TRBJ2-4; length: 15; D: TRBD2; size: .; DNA: TGCGCCAGCAGCCAAGCGGGCGGGGGGGCCTTCATTCAGTACTTC; CDR3: CASSQAGGGAFIQYF
V: TRBV4-2; J: TRBJ2-3; length: 13; D: .; size: .; DNA: TGTGCCAGCAGCCAAGAAAGGGAAAAATTCGAGTATTTT; CDR3: CASSQEREKFEYF
V: TRBV18; J: TRBJ2-7; length: 14; D: .; size: .; DNA: TGTGCCAGCTCACCGTCTCCAGAGTCCTACGAGCAGTACTTC; CDR3: CASSPSPESYEQYF
V: TRBV10-3; J: TRBJ1-1; length: 14; D: .; size: .; DNA: TGTGCCATCAGTGGGGGGAATTTGGGTACTGAAGCTTTCTTT; CDR3: CAISGGNLGTEAFF
V: TRBV4-1; J: TRBJ2-1; length: 14; D: .; size: .; DNA: TGCGCCAGCAGCCGCCCAAGGGAGAAGAATGAGCAGTTCTTC; CDR3: CASSRPREKNEQFF
V: TRBV28; J: TRBJ2-7; length: 12; D: .; size: .; DNA: TGTGCCAGCAGTTTCGGGTCCTACGAGCAGTACTTC; CDR3: CASSFGSYEQYF
V: TRBV18; J: TRBJ2-1; length: 19; D: TRBD2; size: once; DNA: TGTGCCAGCTCACCAGGAACGGGAGGGGGACTAAGCTCCTACAATGAGCAGTTCTTC; CDR3: CASSPGTGGGLSSYNEQFF
V: TRBV19; J: TRBJ2-2; length: 16; D: .; size: .; DNA: TGTGCCAGTAGTATCGGGGGACTGGTCGAGGCCGGGGAGCTGTTTTTT; CDR3: CASSIGGLVEAGELFF
V: TRBV25-1; J: TRBJ2-2; length: 15; D: TRBD1; size: .; DNA: TGTGCCAGCAGTGCAACAGGGGGCGTCACCGGGGAGCTGTTTTTT; CDR3: CASSATGGVTGELFF
V: TRBV5-6; J: TRBJ1-1; length: 14; D: .; size: .; DNA: TGTGCCAGCAGCTTGAGCAGGGGAGGGACTGAAGCTTTCTTT; CDR3: CASSLSRGGTEAFF
V: TRBV29-1; J: TRBJ2-3; length: 16; D: TRBD1; size: .; DNA: TGCAGCGTTGAAGGCCGGACAGGCATGATCTCGGGTACGCAGTATTTT; CDR3: CSVEGRTGMISGTQYF
V: TRBV7-9; J: TRBJ2-1; length: 14; D: TRBD2; size: .; DNA: TGTGCCAGCAGTGCGTCTAGCGGCTACAATGAGCAGTTCTTC; CDR3: CASSASSGYNEQFF
V: TRBV2; J: TRBJ2-3; length: 14; D: .; size: .; DNA: TGTGCCAGCAGTCGAGAGGACGTCGGAGATACGCAGTATTTT; CDR3: CASSREDVGDTQYF
V: TRBV9; J: TRBJ1-1; length: 15; D: TRBD1; size: .; DNA: TGTGCCAGCAGCGTTCAGGGGGAGGGGAACACTGAAGCTTTCTTT; CDR3: CASSVQGEGNTEAFF
V: TRBV27; J: TRBJ2-7; length: 13; D: .; size: .; DNA: TGTGCCAGCAGACAGATCATGGCATACGAGCAGTACTTC; CDR3: CASRQIMAYEQYF
V: TRBV4-1; J: TRBJ2-2; length: 16; D: .; size: .; DNA: TGCGCCAGCAGCCAAGATCGAGGGAAAAACACCGGGGAGCTGTTTTTT; CDR3: CASSQDRGKNTGELFF
V: TRBV21-1; J: TRBJ1-2; length: 15; D: .; size: .; DNA: TGTGCCAGCAGCTCGCGGACAGGTATCGCCCATGGCTACACCTTC; CDR3: CASSSRTGIAHGYTF
V: TRBV10-1; J: TRBJ2-3; length: 16; D: .; size: .; DNA: TGCGCCAGCAGTGAGACCGCGGGAAGGCCCTTGGATACGCAGTATTTT; CDR3: CASSETAGRPLDTQYF
V: TRBV29-1; J: TRBJ2-7; length: 12; D: TRBD1; size: few; DNA: TGCAGCGTTGAGCAGGGGGCCTACGAGCAGTACTTC; CDR3: CSVEQGAYEQYF
V: TRBV7-2; J: TRBJ2-7; length: 16; D: .; size: .; DNA: TGTGCCAGCAGCTTAGAAAGCATAGCGTTCTCCTACGAGCAGTACTTC; CDR3: CASSLESIAFSYEQYF
V: TRBV10-1; J: TRBJ2-7; length: 16; D: TRBD2; size: .; DNA: TGCGCCAGCAGTGAGTCAAGACTAGCGGACACCTACGAGCAGTACTTC; CDR3: CASSESRLADTYEQYF